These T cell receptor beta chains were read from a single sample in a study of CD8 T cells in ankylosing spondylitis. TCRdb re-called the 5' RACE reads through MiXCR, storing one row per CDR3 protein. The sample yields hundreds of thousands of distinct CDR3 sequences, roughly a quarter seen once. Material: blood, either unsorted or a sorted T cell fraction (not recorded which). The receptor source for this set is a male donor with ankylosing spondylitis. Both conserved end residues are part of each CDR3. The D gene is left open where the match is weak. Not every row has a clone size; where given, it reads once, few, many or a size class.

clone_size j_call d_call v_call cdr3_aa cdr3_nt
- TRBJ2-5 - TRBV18 CASSPGPTQETQYF TGTGCCAGCTCACCTGGACCAACTCAAGAGACCCAGTACTTC
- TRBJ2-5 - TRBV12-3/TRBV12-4 CASTAPRGAGSVPKETQYF TGTGCCAGCACCGCTCCCCGGGGGGCAGGGTCAGTGCCCAAAGAGACCCAGTACTTC
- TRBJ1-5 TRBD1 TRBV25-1 CASSDPGQGNQPQHF TGTGCCAGCAGTGACCCGGGACAGGGCAATCAGCCCCAGCATTTT
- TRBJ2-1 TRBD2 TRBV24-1 CATSGLAGGRNEQFF TGTGCCACCAGTGGTCTAGCGGGAGGGCGAAATGAGCAGTTCTTC
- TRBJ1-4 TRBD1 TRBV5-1 CASSLVRDSDRPDEKLFF TGCGCCAGCAGCTTGGTCCGGGACAGCGATAGACCTGATGAAAAACTGTTTTTT
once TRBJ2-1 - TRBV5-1 CASSLERSYNEQFF TGCGCCAGCAGCTTGGAGAGGTCCTACAATGAGCAGTTCTTC
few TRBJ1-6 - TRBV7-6 CASSVPGPGWVRSPLHF TGTGCCAGCAGCGTGCCGGGCCCGGGCTGGGTCCGTTCACCCCTCCACTTT
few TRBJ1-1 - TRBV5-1 CASSLSGPEDTEAFF TGCGCCAGCAGCTTGTCCGGACCGGAGGACACTGAAGCTTTCTTT
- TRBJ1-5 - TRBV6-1 CASSSYYGGGSMQPQHF TGTGCCAGCAGTAGCTATTACGGAGGGGGGAGTATGCAGCCCCAGCATTTT
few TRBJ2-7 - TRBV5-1 CASSLRPGGDEQYF TGCGCCAGCAGCTTGCGTCCAGGGGGGGACGAGCAGTACTTC
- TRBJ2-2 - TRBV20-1 CSARPNGGFTGELFF TGCAGTGCTAGGCCCAACGGGGGATTCACCGGGGAGCTGTTTTTT
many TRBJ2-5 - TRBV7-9 CASSLRVGSQETQYF TGTGCCAGCAGCTTGAGAGTCGGGAGTCAAGAGACCCAGTACTTC
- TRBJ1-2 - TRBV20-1 CSARNRNGGPDGYTF TGCAGTGCTAGAAACAGGAATGGGGGTCCAGATGGCTACACCTTC
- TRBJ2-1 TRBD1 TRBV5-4 CASSLNRGNNEQFF TGTGCCAGCAGCTTGAACAGGGGGAACAATGAGCAGTTCTTC
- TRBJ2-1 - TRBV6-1 CASSETGHYNEQFF TGTGCCAGCAGTGAAACGGGACACTACAATGAGCAGTTCTTC
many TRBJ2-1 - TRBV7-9 CASSGRGKWDNEQFF TGTGCCAGCAGCGGCCGGGGGAAGTGGGACAATGAGCAGTTCTTC
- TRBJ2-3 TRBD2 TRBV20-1 CSASPRAGGPSDTQYF TGCAGTGCTAGCCCCCGCGCGGGAGGGCCATCAGATACGCAGTATTTT
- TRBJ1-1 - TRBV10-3 CAISLQGQGTEAFF TGTGCCATCAGTCTTCAGGGGCAGGGCACTGAAGCTTTCTTT
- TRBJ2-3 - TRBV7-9 CASSPPGQISTDTQYF TGTGCCAGCAGCCCTCCGGGACAAATTAGCACAGATACGCAGTATTTT
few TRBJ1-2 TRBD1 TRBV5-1 CASSRQGADYGYTF TGCGCCAGCAGCCGACAGGGGGCTGACTATGGCTACACCTTC
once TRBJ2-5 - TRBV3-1 CASGSGTQYF TGTGCCAGCGGATCGGGGACCCAGTACTTC
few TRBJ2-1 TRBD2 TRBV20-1 CSATPGLAFHNEQFF TGCAGTGCTACCCCCGGACTAGCGTTTCACAATGAGCAGTTCTTC